A single sample is the source of the 25 T cell receptor beta chains below, sequenced in a study of beta chain features in type 1 diabetes. Whole-study findings and limits: Moderate but significant shortening of TCRB CDR3s was recorded in all four CD4+ subsets from Type 1 diabetes patients.

No antigens are known for them. The whole isolated RNA underwent reverse transcription, so sequencing captured expressed TCRB transcripts. Sequencing used immunoSEQ multiplex PCR; TCRdb keeps in-frame clones, though not all of them. The data contain some 290,000 clones, around 24% of them singletons. Sequencing was done on a sample of naive CD4+ T cells from blood. All receptors come from a woman aged 25 to 45 with type 1 diabetes.

The V call is TRBV11-2, the J call TRBJ2-3; 10 positions match TRBD2. Per the germline V gene, CDR1 is SGHAT and CDR2 is FQNNGV. The junction had 5 bases not matched to a gene; V was cut back by 1 base and J by 4 bases. CDR3 length: 16 amino acids. As DNA, the CDR3 is TGTGCCAGCAGCTTAGGTGCTAGCGGGAGAGCAGATACGCAGTATTTT. Translating it yields CASSLGASGRADTQYF. Variable domain in full (rest from reference TRBV11-2 and TRBJ2-3): EAGVAQSPRYKIIEKRQSVAFWCNPISGHATLYWYQQILGQGPKLLIQFQNNGVVDDSQLPKDRFSAERLKGVDSTLKIQPAKLEDSAVYLCASSLGASGRADTQYFGPGTRLTVL.

This clone was counted between two and nine times. The chain links TRBV28 to TRBJ1-2, with unresolved D. Germline values: CDR1 MDHEN, CDR2 SYDVKM. This CDR3 spans 12 amino acids. Trimming removed 6 bases from V and 1 base from J, with 6 bases in between. This CDR3 reads CASRRLNYGYTF. DNA for the CDR3: TGTGCCAGCAGGCGACTTAACTATGGCTACACCTTC.

The genes are TRBV29-1 and TRBJ2-1; unclear D gene. Trimming pared 0 bases from V and 7 bases from J, leaving 7 bases between. Germline values: CDR1 SQVTM, CDR2 ANQGSEA. The CDR3 runs 12 residues. The CDR3 bases are TGCAGCGTTGAAGATCGTCTTAATGAGCAGTTCTTC. Protein sequence: CSVEDRLNEQFF.

V and J are TRBV11-2 and TRBJ2-5, with 10 bases lining up with TRBD1. V lost 1 base to trimming and J lost 4 bases; unmatched junction nucleotides: 15. The CDR3 contains 19 residues. The germline gives CDR1 SGHAT, CDR2 FQNNGV. This chain's CDR3 is CASSLARDRGVRVIETQYF. In DNA, the CDR3 is TGTGCCAGCAGCTTAGCCCGGGACAGGGGTGTTCGAGTCATAGAGACCCAGTACTTC.

This chain uses TRBV28 with TRBJ2-3, with 9 bases lining up with TRBD2. V lost 5 bases and J lost 5; bases outside the gene matches: 11. The CDR3 totals 16 residues. Looked up from germline, CDR1 is MDHEN and CDR2 is SYDVKM. The CDR3 DNA follows: TGTGCCAGCAGTGGGGGGCTAGCGGGATTCTTAGATACGCAGTATTTT. Its translation is CASSGGLAGFLDTQYF.

V usage is TRBV6-4 and J usage is TRBJ2-1, with 7 bases fitting TRBD2. Germline V lookup: CDR1 MRHNA, CDR2 SNTAGT. This CDR3 region has 15 residues. Trimming took 3 bases from V and 2 from J; bases not matched to a gene: 4. The CDR3 DNA follows: TGTGCCAGCAGTGAAGCGCGGGGGACCTACAATGAGCAGTTCTTC. Translating it yields CASSEARGTYNEQFF.

This clone was counted between two and nine times. V gene TRBV30 combines with J gene TRBJ1-5, with D maybe TRBD1 (5 bases). Trimming took 2 bases from V and 7 from J, leaving 15 bases between them. In germline, CDR1 is GTSNPN, CDR2 SVGIG (reference sequence). CDR3 length equals 14 residues. The DNA for the CDR3 is TGTGCCTGGAGTATGGGGGGACCTAGACAGCCCCAGCATTTT. Protein: CAWSMGGPRQPQHF.

To note about this clone: Other DNA sequences of this sample code for an identical CDR3. This chain connects TRBV29-1 to TRBJ1-4; D is perhaps TRBD1 (5 bases). The V gene's germline CDR1 is SQVTM and CDR2 ANQGSEA. V was trimmed by 2 bases and J by 7 bases, leaving 5 bases between them. This CDR3 comprises 11 residues. The CDR3 protein is CSVERGEKLFF. CDR3 nucleotide sequence: TGCAGCGTTGAAAGGGGTGAAAAACTGTTTTTT.

This clone was observed a few times. The rearrangement joins TRBV9 to TRBJ1-1; tentative D call: TRBD1 (5 bases). This CDR3 is 16 amino acids long. V was pared by 0 bases and J by 1 base, with 13 bases between. Germline V gene data show CDR1 as SGDLS and CDR2 as YYNGEE. CDR3 coding DNA: TGTGCCAGCAGCGTAGGACCAGGGTACGGGAACACTGAAGCTTTCTTT. This encodes CASSVGPGYGNTEAFF.

The rearrangement joins TRBV9 to TRBJ2-1; 11 nucleotides align to TRBD2. The germline V gene has CDR1 SGDLS and CDR2 YYNGEE. J lost 3 bases, V lost 4 bases, and 6 bases had no gene match. The CDR3 is 16 residues long. The CDR3 loop is CASSPVGTSGYNEQFF. The CDR3 DNA follows: TGTGCCAGCAGCCCGGTGGGGACTAGCGGCTACAATGAGCAGTTCTTC.

About this clone: The sample holds other DNA sequences that translate to the same CDR3. This chain joins TRBV9 and TRBJ2-3, with 9 bases matching TRBD2. Germline CDR1 is SGDLS and CDR2 is YYNGEE. V shed 2 bases, J shed 2 bases, and the junction held 3 bases outside the gene matches. The CDR3 is 15 amino acids. CDR3 DNA sequence: TGTGCCAGCAGCGTGACTAGCGGCCTCACAGATACGCAGTATTTT. It is translated as CASSVTSGLTDTQYF.

The chain uses TRBV29-1 and TRBJ1-4, with D uncertain. CDR3 length equals 11 residues. The germline V gene has CDR1 SQVTM and CDR2 ANQGSEA. V lost 6 bases, J lost 3 bases, and 5 bases lay in between. DNA of the CDR3: TGCAGCGTCCTCTCTAATGAAAAACTGTTTTTT. Protein: CSVLSNEKLFF.

This clone came up a few times. This chain uses TRBV29-1 with TRBJ1-1; D perhaps matches TRBD1 (6 bases). The V end lost 6 bases, the J end lost 1 base, and 12 bases lay between the germline ends. Per germline, CDR1 SQVTM and CDR2 ANQGSEA. The CDR3 length is 13 residues. Here the CDR3 reads CSVVRTENTEAFF. CDR3 sequence (DNA): TGCAGCGTCGTCCGGACAGAGAACACTGAAGCTTTCTTT.

The rearrangement joins TRBV28 to TRBJ1-2; 7 bases are shared with TRBD1. Germline V gives CDR1 MDHEN, CDR2 SYDVKM. V lost 5 bases to trimming and J lost 3 bases; unmatched junction nucleotides: 6. The CDR3 spans 14 residues. The CDR3 reads CASSPDRAYYGYTF. CDR3 nucleotides: TGTGCCAGCAGTCCTGACAGGGCCTACTATGGCTACACCTTC.

DNA of the CDR3: TGTGCCAGCAGTCCGGAGGGCTATGGCTACACCTTC. Amino acids: CASSPEGYGYTF. The chain is built from TRBV7-8 and TRBJ1-2, with unresolved D. Germline V gene lookup returns CDR1 SGHVS and CDR2 FQNEAQ. The ends were cut back, 6 bases at V and 4 bases at J, with 9 bases in the middle. The CDR3 runs to 12 residues.

CDR3 bases: TGTGCCAGCAGCCCCGCACCCAGCTCCTACAATGAGCAGTTCTTC. Amino acids: CASSPAPSSYNEQFF. V usage is TRBV11-2 and J usage is TRBJ2-1; D is unclear. V was trimmed by 5 bases and J by 0 bases, leaving 11 bases between them. The germline V gene has CDR1 SGHAT and CDR2 FQNNGV. There are 15 residues in the CDR3.

The rearrangement uses TRBV6-6 and TRBJ1-1, with TRBD1 matching over 7 bases. The trim removed 5 bases at V and 1 base at J, leaving 4 bases unmatched. The V gene's germline CDR1 is MNHNY and CDR2 SVGAGI (reference sequence). This CDR3 contains 14 residues. The CDR3 protein is CASSERTGNTEAFF. CDR3 sequence (DNA): TGTGCCAGCAGTGAGCGGACAGGGAACACTGAAGCTTTCTTT.

This chain uses TRBV5-1 with TRBJ2-2; 10 nucleotides agree with TRBD2. Unmatched junction bases numbered 10, after V lost 4 bases and J lost 7 bases. Looked up from germline, CDR1 is SGHRS and CDR2 is YFSETQ. The CDR3 length is 16 residues. The CDR3 region is CASSTLAGEDNGELFF. CDR3 DNA: TGCGCCAGCAGCACTCTAGCGGGAGAAGACAACGGGGAGCTGTTTTTT.

V and J are TRBV27 and TRBJ1-2; 9 positions match TRBD1. The CDR3 contains 16 residues. CDR1 is MNHEY, CDR2 SMNVEV, per germline (reference sequence). V lost 3 bases, J lost 0 bases, and 5 bases stayed unmatched. The CDR3 bases are TGTGCCAGCAGTTTTTTCACAGGGGGCTCTAACTATGGCTACACCTTC. Translated: CASSFFTGGSNYGYTF.

A few counts support this clone. The chain is built from TRBV2 and TRBJ2-3, with D possibly matching TRBD2 (6 bases). The CDR3 is made up of 13 amino acids. Germline V gives CDR1 SNHLY, CDR2 FYNNEI. V lost 8 bases and J 1 base, leaving 10 bases between the germline ends. The CDR3 nucleotides are TGTGCCAGCGGGCCGGGGGGCACAGATACGCAGTATTTT. Amino acids: CASGPGGTDTQYF. Using reference TRBV2 and TRBJ2-3 for the parts outside the CDR3, the full variable domain is EPEVTQTPSHQVTQMGQEVILRCVPISNHLYFYWYRQILGQKVEFLVSFYNNEISEKSEIFDDQFSVERPDGSNFTLKIRSTKLEDSAMYFCASGPGGTDTQYFGPGTRLTVL.

The chain employs TRBV4-1 and TRBJ2-4, with TRBD2 matching 10 bases. Germline V gene sequence: CDR1 MGHRA, CDR2 YSYEKL. The J segment lost 1 base and the V segment lost 3 bases, leaving 9 bases of the junction unmatched. The CDR3 contains 18 residues. DNA of the CDR3: TGCGCCAGCAGCCAGGGCACCCTAGCGGGAGCCGCCAAAAACATTCAGTACTTC. Its translation is CASSQGTLAGAAKNIQYF.

This chain connects TRBV30 to TRBJ2-1; TRBD1 might be the D (6 bases). This CDR3 comprises 12 residues. Germline CDR1 reads GTSNPN; CDR2 reads SVGIG (reference sequence). With 4 bases removed from V and 8 bases from J, the gap between germline ends came to 12 bases. DNA of the CDR3: TGTGCCTGGACCGTGACAGGCTATGAGCAGTTCTTC. This gives the protein CAWTVTGYEQFF.

This clone came up once. The V and J genes are TRBV7-9 and TRBJ2-5, with 8 nucleotides matching TRBD2. This CDR3 has 15 residues. Per the germline V gene, CDR1 is SEHNR and CDR2 is FQNEAQ (reference sequence). V was pared by 6 bases and J by 5 bases, with 11 bases of the junction left unmatched. CDR3 amino acids: CASSLRGGHLETQYF. The CDR3 DNA sequence: TGTGCCAGCAGTCTCCGCGGGGGGCATCTGGAGACCCAGTACTTC. Full variable domain (remainder filled in from reference TRBV7-9 and TRBJ2-5): DTGVSQNPRHKITKRGQNVTFRCDPISEHNRLYWYRQTLGQGPEFLTYFQNEAQLEKSRLLSDRFSAERPKGSFSTLEIQRTEQGDSAMYLCASSLRGGHLETQYFGPGTRLLVL.

This clone was detected a few times. The chain is built from TRBV7-2 and TRBJ2-1; perhaps TRBD2 as D (6 bases). Trimming took off 3 bases at V and 5 bases at J, with 11 bases between the two ends. CDR3 size: 14 residues. Germline V gene sequence: CDR1 SGHTA, CDR2 FQGNSA. The CDR3 is CASSFLRRDNEQFF. CDR3 nucleotides: TGTGCCAGCAGCTTCCTCCGGAGGGACAATGAGCAGTTCTTC.

This clone turned up a few times. V is TRBV5-1 and J is TRBJ1-2; D is ambiguous. Trimming took off 3 bases at V and 6 bases at J, with 12 bases between the two ends. From germline, CDR1 is SGHRS and CDR2 YFSETQ. The CDR3 contains 13 residues. In nucleotides, the CDR3 is TGCGCCAGCAGCTCCTTTGGAGAGGATGGCTACACCTTC. This encodes CASSSFGEDGYTF.